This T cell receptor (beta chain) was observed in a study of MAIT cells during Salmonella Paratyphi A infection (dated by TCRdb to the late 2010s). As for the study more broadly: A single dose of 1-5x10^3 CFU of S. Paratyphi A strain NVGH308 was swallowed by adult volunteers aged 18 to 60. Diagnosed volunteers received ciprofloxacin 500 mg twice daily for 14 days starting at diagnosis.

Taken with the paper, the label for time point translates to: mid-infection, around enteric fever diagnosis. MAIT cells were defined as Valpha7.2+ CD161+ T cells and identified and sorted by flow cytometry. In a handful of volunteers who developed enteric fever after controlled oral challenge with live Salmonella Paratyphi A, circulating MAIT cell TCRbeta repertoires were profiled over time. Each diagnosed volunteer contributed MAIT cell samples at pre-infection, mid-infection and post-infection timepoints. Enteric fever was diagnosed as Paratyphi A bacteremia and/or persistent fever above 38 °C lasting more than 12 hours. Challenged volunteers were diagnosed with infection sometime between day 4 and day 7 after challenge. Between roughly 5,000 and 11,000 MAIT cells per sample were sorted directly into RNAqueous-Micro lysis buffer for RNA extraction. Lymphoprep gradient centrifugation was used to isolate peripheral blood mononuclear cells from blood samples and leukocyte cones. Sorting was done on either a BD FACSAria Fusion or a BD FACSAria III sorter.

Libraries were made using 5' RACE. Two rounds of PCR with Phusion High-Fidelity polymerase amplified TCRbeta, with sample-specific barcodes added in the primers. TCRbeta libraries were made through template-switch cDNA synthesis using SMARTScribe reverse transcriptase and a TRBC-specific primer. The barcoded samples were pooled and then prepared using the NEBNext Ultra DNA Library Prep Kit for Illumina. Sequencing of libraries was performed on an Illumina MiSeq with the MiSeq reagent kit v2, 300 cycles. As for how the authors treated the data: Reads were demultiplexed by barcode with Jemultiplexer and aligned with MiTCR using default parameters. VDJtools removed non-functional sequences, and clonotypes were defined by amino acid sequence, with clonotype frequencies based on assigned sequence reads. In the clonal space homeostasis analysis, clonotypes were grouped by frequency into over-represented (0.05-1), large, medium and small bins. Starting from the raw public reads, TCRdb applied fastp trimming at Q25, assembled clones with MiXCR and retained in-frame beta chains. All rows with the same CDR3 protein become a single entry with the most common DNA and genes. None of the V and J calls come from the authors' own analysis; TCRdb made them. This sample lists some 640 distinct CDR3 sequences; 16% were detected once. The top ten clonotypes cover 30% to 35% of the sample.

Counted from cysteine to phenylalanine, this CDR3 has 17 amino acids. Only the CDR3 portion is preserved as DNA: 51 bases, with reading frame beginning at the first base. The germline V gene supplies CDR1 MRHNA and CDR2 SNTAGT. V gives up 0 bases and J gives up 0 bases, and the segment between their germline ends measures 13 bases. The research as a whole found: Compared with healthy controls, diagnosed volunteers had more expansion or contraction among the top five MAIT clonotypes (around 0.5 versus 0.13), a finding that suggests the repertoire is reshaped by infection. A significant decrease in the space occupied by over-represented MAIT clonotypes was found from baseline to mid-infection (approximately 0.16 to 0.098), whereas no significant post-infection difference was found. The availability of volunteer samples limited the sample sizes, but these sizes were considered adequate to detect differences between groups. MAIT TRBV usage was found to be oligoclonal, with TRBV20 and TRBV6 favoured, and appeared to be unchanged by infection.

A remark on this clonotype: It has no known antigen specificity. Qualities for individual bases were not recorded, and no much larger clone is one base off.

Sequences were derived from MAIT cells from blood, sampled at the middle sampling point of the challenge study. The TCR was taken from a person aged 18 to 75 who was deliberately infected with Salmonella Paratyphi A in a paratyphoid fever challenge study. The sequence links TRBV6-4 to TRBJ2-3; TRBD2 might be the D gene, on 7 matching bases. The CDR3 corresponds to CASSDSEGGSSTDTQYF. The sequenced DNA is TGTGCCAGCAGTGACTCCGAGGGGGGGTCCAGCACAGATACGCAGTATTTT.